The present T cell receptor (beta chain) was sequenced within a study of Graves' ophthalmopathy and Graves' hyperthyroidism. About the research overall: Upon initial diagnosis and before any treatment, peripheral blood was collected. Study observations and caveats: Most clonotypes expanded in thyroid above 0.001 frequency were present in blood too. Distinction of ophthalmopathy from stable hyperthyroidism by a 13-signature model reached about 87% sensitivity and approximately 80% specificity.

Amplifying from RNA transcripts, the study obtained TCR beta CDR3 regions. The first-round RT-PCR employed HTBI primers together with the Qiagen OneStep RT-PCR kit. A multiplex PCR was then performed as the second round. TCRdb reprocessed the multiplex PCR reads with MiXCR, giving one entry per CDR3 protein. This table holds under 800,000 distinct CDR3 sequences, about a fifth found once. A note on this clonotype: The antigen is unknown.

Absence of ophthalmopathy within 18 months of follow-up defined stable hyperthyroidism. The material sequenced was peripheral blood. This sequence was found in a woman aged 18-35 years with stable Graves' hyperthyroidism. Some clones in this sample may be carry-over from other donors' samples.

The CDR3 loop is CASSLEQNWGYTF. The CDR3 bases are TGTGCCAGCAGCTTAGAACAGAACTGGGGCTACACCTTC. The V and J genes are TRBV13 and TRBJ1-2; D ambiguous. Trimming removed 1 base from V and 8 bases from J, with 11 bases in between. The CDR3 runs to 13 residues. The germline V gene encodes CDR1 PRHDT and CDR2 FYEKMQ (reference sequence).